This TCR beta chain is drawn from a study of cytomegalovirus exposure and HLA in healthy donors. V was trimmed by 0 bases and J by 7 bases, leaving 16 bases between them. The CDR3 totals 15 residues. CDR1 and CDR2 from the germline V gene are SGHRS and YFSETQ. Both 60 Vbeta primers and 13 Jbeta primers went into the PCR. Assay used: immunoSEQ multiplex PCR; TCRdb lists only in-frame clones, some missing. This table has some 170,000 clones, roughly 70% appearing once. This receptor was obtained from a woman in her forties or fifties in good health and CMV-seropositive. The sequencing input was PBMCs. V usage is TRBV5-1 and J usage is TRBJ2-5; D possibly corresponds to TRBD2 (6 bases). CDR3 sequence (DNA): TGCGCCAGCAGCTTGGACGGCGGACTACCCGGGACCCAGTACTTC. Its protein is CASSLDGGLPGTQYF.